This is a list of T cell receptor beta chains from one sample in a study of T cell responses to AZD1222 COVID-19 vaccine. Clones were sequenced by immunoSEQ multiplex PCR, and TCRdb holds only the in-frame ones, with some missing. Of around 110,000 clones detected, 92% appear once; the ten largest clones hold about 1.4%. The starting material was peripheral blood, obtained 28 days after the second AZD1222 dose. The receptors here all came from an adult who received the AZD1222 COVID-19 vaccine. CDR3s leave out the opening cysteine and the closing phenylalanine or tryptophan.

j_call v_call cdr3_aa
TRBJ2-7 TRBV2 ASRAGTVSYEQY
TRBJ1-5 TRBV11-2 ASSLDRGGQPQH
TRBJ2-1 TRBV29-1 SVRGQGSYNEQF
TRBJ1-1 TRBV4-2 ASSQGQGMVTEAF
TRBJ1-3 TRBV23-1 ASSQFEVSSGNTIY
TRBJ2-1 TRBV27 ASRTGLAGYNEQF
TRBJ1-1 TRBV19 ASSKEGWRTEAF
TRBJ2-1 TRBV5-6 ASSLGSDGEQF
TRBJ2-7 TRBV27 ASSFENSYEQY
TRBJ1-1 TRBV11-2 ASSLRTENTEAF
TRBJ2-5 TRBV7-7 ASSQNTGTSMKTQY
TRBJ2-5 TRBV9 ASSPGAGVQETQY
TRBJ2-6 TRBV4-2 ASSQGIGLAIPGANVLT
TRBJ1-2 TRBV2 ASSEVFQPRGYT
TRBJ2-1 TRBV7-3 ASSLSYRGRQF
TRBJ1-1 TRBV7-3 ASSYTPGTEAF
TRBJ1-6 TRBV5-1 ASSVGASSNSPLH
TRBJ1-1 TRBV27 ASSERTGNTEAF
TRBJ1-3 TRBV10-3 AISAGTTGNTIY
TRBJ2-6 TRBV19 ASRHRDRGLPGANVLT
TRBJ2-1 TRBV5-4 ASSSNSGSSYNEQF
TRBJ1-5 TRBV27 ASSSERGQPQH
TRBJ1-5 TRBV4-1 ASSQLRGTQPQH
TRBJ2-7 TRBV2 ATSGYEQY
TRBJ1-4 TRBV7-2 ASSLAVGGGTGAKEKLF
TRBJ2-2 TRBV4-1 ASSHDRGLTGELF
TRBJ1-5 TRBV27 ASGSSNQPQH
TRBJ2-5 TRBV3-1/TRBV3-2 ASSQEGQRTQETQY
TRBJ2-1 TRBV6-4 ASSDSGDRGSDEQF
TRBJ2-5 TRBV7-2 ASSRRGAGVLETQY
TRBJ1-5 TRBV28 ASSLEQGAGQPQH
TRBJ2-2 TRBV28 ASSLITGELF
TRBJ1-1 TRBV5-5 ASSSSGTGFYTEAF
TRBJ1-1 TRBV7-2 ASSLVGSGEAF
TRBJ2-3 TRBV30 AWLGPATTDTQY
TRBJ1-3 TRBV7-3 ASSQGSSGNTIY
TRBJ2-1 TRBV7-3 ASSLGEYNEQF
TRBJ1-4 TRBV9 ASSVAGVGEKLF
TRBJ2-5 TRBV7-2 ASSLVTLGETQY
TRBJ1-5 TRBV18 ASSPEQGSQPQH
TRBJ2-1 TRBV28 ASSRPGLGNEQF
TRBJ1-5 TRBV4-1 ASSPRQGTAGNQPQH
TRBJ1-5 TRBV7-8 ASTYGPGDQPQH
TRBJ1-5 TRBV27 ASSRQAINQPQH
TRBJ2-1 TRBV7-6 ASSLTGTNYNEQF
TRBJ2-7 TRBV5-6 ASSTGTGTIHEQY
TRBJ1-5 TRBV19 ATRRGRVSNQPQH